This TCR beta chain appears in the sequencing data of a study of shared clonotypes between healthy human individuals. The CDR3 length is 15 residues. V lost 5 bases and J 6 bases, leaving 17 bases between the germline ends. Per germline, CDR1 SEHNR and CDR2 FQNEAQ (reference sequence). In the naive CD8 group, cells lacked CD45RO and were positively selected for CCR7, so terminally differentiated effector memory CD45RA+ cells were left out. Here immunoSEQ multiplex PCR was the method, and the copy in TCRdb shows in-frame clones only, minus some. This sample yields hundreds of thousands of clones, of which around 96% are seen a single time; around 0.1% belongs to the top ten.

The chain has TRBV7-9 and TRBJ1-3; D may be TRBD1 (6 bases). The sequence was obtained from a young woman in good health. Sequenced: naive CD8+ T cells sorted from blood. DNA for the CDR3: TGTGCCAGCAGCGGCGAACAGGGAAGGGTAAACACCATATATTTT. Protein sequence: CASSGEQGRVNTIYF.